Below, one T cell receptor (beta chain) is given with its context. What it recognizes is unknown. The data were obtained in a study of T cell responses to AZD1222 COVID-19 vaccine. Assay used: immunoSEQ multiplex PCR; TCRdb lists only in-frame clones, some missing. The repertoire holds about 86,000 clones, almost 80% seen once, with around 21% in the top ten. Findings of the study overall: Vaccination with two AZD1222 doses was followed by a rise in Spike-specific TCR breadth and depth. It was only a handful of AZD1222 recipients who were seropositive at baseline. Clonal diversity was possibly underestimated, and the donors were mostly white British, with more females.

V was clipped by 1 base and J by 0 bases, with 4 bases between them. From germline, CDR1 is SGHRS and CDR2 YFSETQ. This CDR3 has 13 amino acids. The sample was peripheral blood, taken on day 0 of AZD1222 vaccination. V is TRBV5-1 and J is TRBJ1-1; no definite D call. This TCR derives from an adult in good health. The CDR3 nucleotides read TGCGCCAGCAGCTTGTACTTGAACACTGAAGCTTTCTTT. Protein: CASSLYLNTEAFF.